This is a list of T cell receptor beta chains from one sample in a study of OX40 agonist ivuxolimab in advanced cancers. The method was immunoSEQ multiplex PCR; TCRdb's version includes in-frame clones alone and lacks a portion of them. The sample has tens of thousands of clones; 70% to 90% are singletons. The sample in question was CD4+ or CD8+ T cells sorted from blood, obtained in a trial of the OX40 agonist ivuxolimab. The receptor set was obtained from an adult with an advanced solid tumor such as melanoma, head and neck, liver or kidney cancer. CDR3s include the opening cysteine and the closing phenylalanine or tryptophan.

j_call v_call cdr3_aa
TRBJ2-4 TRBV4-1 CASSQVGPKNIQYF
TRBJ1-6 TRBV25-1 CASSPPTANSPLHF
TRBJ2-5 TRBV10-2 CASGGAAQETQYF
TRBJ1-6 TRBV9 CASSKQGSNSPLHF
TRBJ2-3 TRBV5-1 CASSLAATDTQYF
TRBJ2-2 TRBV5-5 CASSFDGRNTGELFF
TRBJ1-1 TRBV6-6 CASRMGQAATEAFF
TRBJ1-1 TRBV5-4 CASRKDGTLEAFF
TRBJ1-2 TRBV9 CASSGDSIDNNYGYTF
TRBJ1-6 TRBV2 CASIQDRGNSPLHF
TRBJ2-3 TRBV5-4 CASSLGGQGSTDTQYF
TRBJ2-3 TRBV5-4 CASSLTRGGSDTQYF
TRBJ2-1 TRBV7-9 CASSLLRDRGSPYNEQFF
TRBJ2-7 TRBV6-4 CASPPGGAEQYF
TRBJ1-2 TRBV6-6 CASSYSNRAGGYTF
TRBJ1-1 TRBV5-1 CASSLEVRADATEAFF
TRBJ2-7 TRBV14 CASSQTASGGNEQYF
TRBJ2-3 TRBV19 CASSDRGRKGTDTQYF
TRBJ2-7 TRBV11-3 CASSLSPGGSYEQYF
TRBJ2-1 TRBV11-2 CASSLDLGGVSYNEQFF
TRBJ1-6 TRBV7-9 CASSLVAGTDNSPLHF
TRBJ1-3 TRBV5-1 CASSLAGGTGNTIYF
TRBJ2-3 TRBV27 CASSLGTPPHTDTQYF
TRBJ1-5 TRBV7-9 CASSFGRGYSNQPQHF
TRBJ1-2 TRBV11-2 CASSLGYTAQGVGYTF
TRBJ2-7 TRBV27 CASSLLGVSEQYF
TRBJ2-5 TRBV29-1 CSHTGGQETQYF
TRBJ2-6 TRBV5-1 CASDMTGTGANVLTF
TRBJ1-3 TRBV5-1 CASSQTGYGNTIYF
TRBJ2-3 TRBV7-8 CASSLVTSGGRLSSTDTQYF
TRBJ2-3 TRBV5-4 CASSVPGTSVTDTQYF
TRBJ1-2 TRBV7-2 CASSLGGPSYGYTF
TRBJ1-1 TRBV11-2 CASSLRPVNTEAFF
TRBJ2-1 TRBV5-8 CASSELRDPEQFF
TRBJ1-1 TRBV29-1 CSALTGTTNTEAFF
TRBJ2-2 TRBV7-7 CASSDQGFGGELFF
TRBJ1-1 TRBV19 CASSHGQLNTEAFF